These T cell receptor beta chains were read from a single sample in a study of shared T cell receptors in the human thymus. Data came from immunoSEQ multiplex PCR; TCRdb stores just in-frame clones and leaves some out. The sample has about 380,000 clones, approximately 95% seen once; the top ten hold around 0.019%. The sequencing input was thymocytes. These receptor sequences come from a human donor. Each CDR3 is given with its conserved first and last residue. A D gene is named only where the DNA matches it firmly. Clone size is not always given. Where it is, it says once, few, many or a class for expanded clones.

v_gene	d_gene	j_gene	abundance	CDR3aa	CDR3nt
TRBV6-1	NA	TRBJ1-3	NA	CASSEGGGFGNTIYF	TGTGCCAGCAGTGAAGGCGGGGGGTTTGGAAACACCATATATTTT
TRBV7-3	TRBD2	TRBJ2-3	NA	CASSLRASGSTDTQYF	TGTGCCAGCAGCTTAAGGGCTAGCGGAAGCACAGATACGCAGTATTTT
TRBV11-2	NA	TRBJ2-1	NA	CASSLVKWGLIVNEQFF	TGTGCCAGCAGCTTAGTTAAGTGGGGCCTGATTGTCAATGAGCAGTTCTTC
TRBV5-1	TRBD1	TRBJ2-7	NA	CASSSRQGYEQYF	TGCGCCAGCAGCTCCCGACAGGGCTACGAGCAGTACTTC
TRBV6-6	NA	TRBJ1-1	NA	CGVGTEAFF	TGTGGGGTAGGCACTGAAGCTTTCTTT
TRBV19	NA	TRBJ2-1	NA	CASSILWNEQFF	TGTGCCAGTAGTATATTGTGGAATGAGCAGTTCTTC
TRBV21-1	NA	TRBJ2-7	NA	CASSKAPRKSSGSGRAHEQYF	TGTGCCAGCAGCAAAGCGCCTCGGAAAAGTAGCGGGAGCGGAAGGGCCCACGAGCAGTACTTC
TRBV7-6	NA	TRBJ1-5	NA	CASSRERARGRPQHF	TGTGCCAGCAGCCGGGAGAGGGCCCGGGGGAGACCCCAGCATTTT
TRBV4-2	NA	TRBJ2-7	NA	CASSLYRDGYEQYF	TGTGCCAGCAGCCTATACCGGGACGGCTACGAGCAGTACTTC
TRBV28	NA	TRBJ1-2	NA	CASGSGCRYYGYTF	TGTGCCAGCGGTAGCGGGTGTAGATACTATGGCTACACCTTC
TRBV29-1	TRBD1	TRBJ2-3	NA	CSFGPDRRQTDTQYF	TGCAGCTTTGGACCGGACAGGAGGCAAACAGATACGCAGTATTTT
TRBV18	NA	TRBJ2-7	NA	CASSPHRYTMSYEQYF	TGTGCCAGCTCCCCGCACAGGTATACCATGTCCTACGAGCAGTACTTC
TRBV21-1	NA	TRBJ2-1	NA	CASSKAGTSGREFF	TGTGCCAGCAGCAAAGCCGGGACTAGCGGGAGGGAGTTCTTC
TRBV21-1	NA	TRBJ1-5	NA	CASSKVDPQASNQPQHF	TGTGCCAGCAGCAAGGTGGATCCTCAAGCGAGCAATCAGCCCCAGCATTTT
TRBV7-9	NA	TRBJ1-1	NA	CASSLRSTDEAFF	TGTGCCAGCAGCTTACGATCGACCGATGAAGCTTTCTTT
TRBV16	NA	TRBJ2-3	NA	CASSQGPGDTQYF	TGTGCCAGCAGCCAAGGGCCAGGGGATACGCAGTATTTT
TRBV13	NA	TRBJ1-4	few	CASSLEGTNEKLFF	TGTGCCAGCAGCTTAGAAGGAACTAATGAAAAACTGTTTTTT
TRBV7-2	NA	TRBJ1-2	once	CASPSLSEQDGYTF	TGTGCCAGCCCTAGCCTAAGCGAGCAGGATGGCTACACCTTC